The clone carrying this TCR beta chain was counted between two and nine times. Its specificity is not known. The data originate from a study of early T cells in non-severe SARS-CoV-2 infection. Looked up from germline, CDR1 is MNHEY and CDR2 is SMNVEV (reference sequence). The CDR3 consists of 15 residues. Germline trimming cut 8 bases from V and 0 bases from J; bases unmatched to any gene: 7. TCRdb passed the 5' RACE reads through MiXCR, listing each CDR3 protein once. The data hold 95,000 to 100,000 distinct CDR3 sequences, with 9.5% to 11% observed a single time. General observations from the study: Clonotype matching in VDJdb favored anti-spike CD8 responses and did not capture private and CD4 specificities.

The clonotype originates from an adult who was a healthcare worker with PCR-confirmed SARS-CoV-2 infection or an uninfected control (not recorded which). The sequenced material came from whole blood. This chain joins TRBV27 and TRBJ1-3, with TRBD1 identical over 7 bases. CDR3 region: CASSKGTASGNTIYF. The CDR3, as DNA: TGTGCCAGCTCCAAAGGGACAGCCTCTGGAAACACCATATATTTT.